These 10 T cell receptor beta chains originate from one sample sequenced in a study of T cell responses to AZD1222 COVID-19 vaccine (dated by TCRdb to about 2021). What this sample's time point label stands for: baseline before first vaccination. The treatment or condition label, as the study defines it: meningococcal conjugate vaccine given as trial control. Library construction relied on the immunoSEQ multiplex PCR assay. TCRdb carries this immuneACCESS record with in-frame sequences only. Its versions omit some clonotypes, under half of them owing to an unresolved V gene in the studies checked, with the rest unexplained. This sample has around 110,000 clones in its table, and approximately 85% of those were observed once. Around 3.9% of the sample lies in the top ten. The sample in question was peripheral blood, obtained on day 0 of MenACWY control vaccination. Receptors were obtained from an adult in good health.

This sequence joins TRBV18 and TRBJ2-1; 8 positions match TRBD2. The CDR3 extends over 15 amino acids. The germline V gene has CDR1 KGHSH and CDR2 LQKENI. The V and J ends lost 5 bases and 4 bases, in that order; junction bases with no gene match: 7. CDR3 region: CASSSLAGIYNEQFF. The CDR3 DNA is TGTGCCAGCTCATCCTTAGCGGGGATTTACAATGAGCAGTTCTTC.

The chain carries TRBV28 and TRBJ1-1; 7 bases match TRBD1. The CDR3 consists of 17 residues. J gave up 0 bases and V 6 bases, and 13 bases lay outside the gene matches. CDR1 is MDHEN, CDR2 SYDVKM, per germline. DNA of the CDR3: TGTGCCAGCAGCCAAGGACAATTGAGGGGGCTGAACACTGAAGCTTTCTTT. Translated: CASSQGQLRGLNTEAFF. The full variable domain, its missing parts supplied by reference TRBV28 and TRBJ1-1, is DVKVTQSSRYLVKRTGEKVFLECVQDMDHENMFWYRQDPGLGLRLIYFSYDVKMKEKGDIPEGYSVSREKKERFSLILESASTNQTSMYLCASSQGQLRGLNTEAFFGQGTRLTVV.

A single count supports this clone. The V and J genes are TRBV6-6 and TRBJ1-2; D is unclear. The CDR3 has 13 residues. With 2 bases removed from V and 4 bases from J, the gap between germline ends came to 8 bases. CDR1 and CDR2 from the germline V gene are MNHNY and SVGAGI (reference sequence). CDR3 residues: CASSYEVAYGYTF. The CDR3 coding sequence is TGTGCCAGCAGTTACGAGGTCGCCTATGGCTACACCTTC.

CDR3 sequence: CASSQTGGSETQYF. The DNA of the CDR3 is TGTGCCAGCAGCCAAACCGGGGGTTCGGAGACCCAGTACTTC. This chain connects TRBV3-1 (or the pseudogene TRBV3-2) to TRBJ2-5, with D perhaps TRBD2 (6 bases). V was clipped by 2 bases and J by 5 bases, with 12 bases between them. The length of the CDR3 is 14 residues. Germline lookup yields CDR1 LGHDT and CDR2 YNNKEL (reference sequence).

The chain has TRBV4-3 and TRBJ1-4, with a weak D call TRBD1 (6 bases). This CDR3 region has 15 residues. V lost 0 bases, J lost 5 bases, and 10 bases lay in between. Germline V gene data show CDR1 as LGHNA and CDR2 as YSLEER. CDR3 region: CASSQDRQGNEKLFF. DNA for the CDR3: TGCGCCAGCAGCCAAGATAGGCAGGGGAATGAAAAACTGTTTTTT.

The rearrangement uses TRBV7-6 and TRBJ2-3; the D gene is possibly TRBD1 (5 bases). Germline-derived CDR1 and CDR2 are SGHVS and FNYEAQ. The CDR3 length is 16 residues. With 2 bases removed from V and 2 bases from J, the gap between germline ends came to 14 bases. The CDR3 here is CASSLQTAEATDTQYF. CDR3 coding DNA: TGTGCCAGCAGCTTACAGACAGCCGAGGCCACAGATACGCAGTATTTT.

The rearrangement links TRBV7-6 to TRBJ1-1; D is unclear. V lost 5 bases, J lost 6 bases, and 22 bases lay in between. The CDR3 length is 16 residues. The germline CDR1 and CDR2 sequences are SGHVS and FNYEAQ. CDR3 loop: CASSLRLTGPRSEAFF. Here the CDR3 DNA reads TGTGCCAGCAGCCTTCGCCTCACTGGCCCTCGGTCTGAAGCTTTCTTT.

The chain joins TRBV7-9 to TRBJ2-5; D is unresolved. This CDR3 is 15 amino acids long. CDR1 is SEHNR and CDR2 is FQNEAQ in the germline V gene (reference sequence). Trimming took 0 bases from V and 0 from J, leaving 8 bases between them. The CDR3 DNA reads as TGTGCCAGCAGCTTAGCGAAGGAGTACCAAGAGACCCAGTACTTC. Its protein is CASSLAKEYQETQYF.

This clone is a singleton in its sample. The rearrangement links TRBV15 to TRBJ1-5, with D hard to call. Trimming left V 3 bases short and J 7 bases short, with 10 bases between. Germline loops: CDR1 LNHNV, CDR2 YYDKDF (reference sequence). This CDR3 has 13 residues. DNA of the CDR3: TGTGCCACCAGCAGGCAGCTCGGACAGCCCCAGCATTTT. Translated, it gives CATSRQLGQPQHF. The variable domain in full, with the rest retrieved from reference TRBV15 and TRBJ1-5, is DAMVIQNPRYQVTQFGKPVTLSCSQTLNHNVMYWYQQKSSQAPKLLFHYYDKDFNNEADTPDNFQSRRPNTSFCFLDIRSPGLGDTAMYLCATSRQLGQPQHFGDGTRLSIL.

This clone was observed once. The J gene is TRBJ1-2, the V gene TRBV6-5, with a tentative D call TRBD1 (5 bases). The CDR3 runs 11 residues. Trimming shortened V by 7 bases and J by 8 bases, and 11 bases separated the two germline ends. Germline CDR1 reads MNHEY; CDR2 reads SVGAGI. The DNA for the CDR3 is TGTGCCAGCATTGGGGCTTGGGGCTACACCTTC. Its protein product is CASIGAWGYTF.